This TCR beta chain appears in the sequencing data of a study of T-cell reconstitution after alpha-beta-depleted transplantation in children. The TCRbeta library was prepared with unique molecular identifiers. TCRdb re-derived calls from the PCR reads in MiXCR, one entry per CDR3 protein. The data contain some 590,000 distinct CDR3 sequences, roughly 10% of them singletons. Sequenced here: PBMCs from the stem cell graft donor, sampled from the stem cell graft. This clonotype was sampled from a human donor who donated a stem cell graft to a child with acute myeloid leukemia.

The CDR3: CATSTGLGLNNQPQHF. CDR3 nucleotide sequence: TGTGCCACCAGCACCGGACTGGGGCTTAACAATCAGCCCCAGCATTTT. This chain uses TRBV15 with TRBJ1-5, with a tentative D call TRBD1 (5 bases). CDR3 length: 16 amino acids. The germline V gene has CDR1 LNHNV and CDR2 YYDKDF (reference sequence). The ends were cut back, 4 bases at V and 3 bases at J, with 16 bases in the middle.